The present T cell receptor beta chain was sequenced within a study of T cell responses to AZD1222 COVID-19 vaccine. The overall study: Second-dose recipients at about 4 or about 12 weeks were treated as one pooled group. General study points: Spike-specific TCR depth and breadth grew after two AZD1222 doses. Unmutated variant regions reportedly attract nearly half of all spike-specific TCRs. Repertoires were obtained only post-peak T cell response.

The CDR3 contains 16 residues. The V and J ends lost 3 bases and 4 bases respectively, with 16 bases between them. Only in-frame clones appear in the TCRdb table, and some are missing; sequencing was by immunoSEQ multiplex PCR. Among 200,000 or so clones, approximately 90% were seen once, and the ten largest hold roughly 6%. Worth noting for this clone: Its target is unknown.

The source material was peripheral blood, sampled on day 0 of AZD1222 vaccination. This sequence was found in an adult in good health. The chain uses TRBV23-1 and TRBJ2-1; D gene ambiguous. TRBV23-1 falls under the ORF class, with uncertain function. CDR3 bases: TGCGCCAGCAGTCATTCCCCCCCTTTTAGGTACAATGAGCAGTTCTTC. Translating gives CASSHSPPFRYNEQFF.